One and the same sample provided the 8 T cell receptor beta chains below, sequenced in a study of T cell responses to AZD1222 COVID-19 vaccine. Generated by immunoSEQ multiplex PCR, the TCRdb table keeps only in-frame clones and is missing some. Of some 110,000 clones detected, roughly 88% appear once; the ten largest clones hold roughly 3.9%. This specimen consisted of peripheral blood, obtained on day 0 of MenACWY control vaccination. Receptor source: an adult in good health.

Only one count was recorded for this clone. Since no conserved phenylalanine or tryptophan closes the CDR3, a read error is the likely cause. The limits of the CDR3 on the DNA are not certain, so only TCRdb's listed CDR3 is given. This chain links TRBV5-4 with TRBJ2-3; the D segment call TRBD2 is taken from the table without a DNA check. The CDR3 comprises 15 residues, both ends counted. Per the germline V gene, CDR1 is SGHNT and CDR2 is YYREEE (reference sequence). CDR3 sequence reads: CASSLGFSGGALVPT.

The chain employs TRBV7-2 and TRBJ1-6, with 9 bases lining up with TRBD1. V trimming: 4 bases; J trimming: 7 bases; junction bases outside the gene matches: 2. Germline CDR1 is SGHTA and CDR2 is FQGNSA. This CDR3 is built from 14 residues. This CDR3 is CASSSTGGNSPLHF. The CDR3 nucleotides are TGTGCCAGCAGCTCGACAGGGGGGAATTCACCCCTCCACTTT.

This clone was found once. The chain has TRBV27 and TRBJ1-2; weak D call: TRBD1 (5 bases). The CDR3 length is 14 residues. Germline V gene lookup returns CDR1 MNHEY and CDR2 SMNVEV (reference sequence). The V end was cut by 3 bases, the J end by 1 base, with 9 bases between. This chain's CDR3 is CASSFQGSNYGYTF. The CDR3 DNA sequence: TGTGCCAGCAGTTTCCAGGGTAGTAACTATGGCTACACCTTC.

This rearrangement joins TRBV5-4 to TRBJ2-1, with 9 nucleotides matching TRBD1. The germline V gene has CDR1 SGHNT and CDR2 YYREEE (reference sequence). With V trimmed by 4 bases and J by 10 bases, 15 bases remained unmatched. This CDR3 contains 16 residues. DNA of the CDR3: TGTGCCAGCAGCAAAGGACAGGGGAGAGCAGAGCAGGAGCAGTTCTTC. This encodes CASSKGQGRAEQEQFF.

V is TRBV19 and J is TRBJ1-2; 7 bases agree with TRBD1. V lost 5 bases and J lost 2; bases outside the gene matches: 14. The CDR3 length is 17 residues. The V gene's germline CDR1 is LNHDA and CDR2 SQIVND (reference sequence). DNA of the CDR3: TGTGCCAGTAGTCCCTGGACAGGCGAACGCACCAACTATGGCTACACCTTC. Translated: CASSPWTGERTNYGYTF.

The chain is built from TRBV28 and TRBJ1-1; D not certain. The CDR3 is made up of 13 amino acids. V was trimmed by 6 bases and J by 7 bases, leaving 15 bases between them. Germline values: CDR1 MDHEN, CDR2 SYDVKM. The CDR3 spells CASRVEDVHEAFF. CDR3 bases: TGTGCCAGCAGGGTCGAGGACGTGCATGAAGCTTTCTTT. Variable domain in full (rest from reference TRBV28 and TRBJ1-1): DVKVTQSSRYLVKRTGEKVFLECVQDMDHENMFWYRQDPGLGLRLIYFSYDVKMKEKGDIPEGYSVSREKKERFSLILESASTNQTSMYLCASRVEDVHEAFFGQGTRLTVV.

The V call is TRBV2, the J call TRBJ2-7, with 9 bases matching TRBD2. The germline V gene has CDR1 SNHLY and CDR2 FYNNEI. V shed 4 bases and J 0 bases; nucleotides not matched to a gene: 4. This CDR3 contains 15 residues. The DNA of the CDR3 is TGTGCCAGCAGTGCACTAGCGGGCGGCTCCTACGAGCAGTACTTC. Protein: CASSALAGGSYEQYF. Full variable domain (missing parts from reference TRBV2 and TRBJ2-7): EPEVTQTPSHQVTQMGQEVILRCVPISNHLYFYWYRQILGQKVEFLVSFYNNEISEKSEIFDDQFSVERPDGSNFTLKIRSTKLEDSAMYFCASSALAGGSYEQYFGPGTRLTVT.

For this clone: At the DNA level, this CDR3 is encoded by other sequences in the same sample as well. The chain has TRBV14 and TRBJ2-7; D possibly matches TRBD1 or TRBD2 (5 bases each). The germline CDR1 and CDR2 sequences are SGHDN and FVKESK. The CDR3 extends over 12 amino acids. V gave up 0 bases and J gave up 7 bases, with 7 bases separating them. The CDR3 here is CASSQDWGEQYF. The CDR3 nucleotides read TGTGCCAGCAGCCAAGATTGGGGGGAGCAGTACTTC.